Listed below are T cell receptor beta chains from one sample, sequenced in a study of spatial heterogeneity in lung cancer. One entry per CDR3 protein, called by TCRdb with MiXCR from the 5' RACE reads. The table lists approximately 640 distinct CDR3 sequences, around 35% of them singletons. The sample in question was lung tumor tissue, obtained at surgery. The origin of the receptors is a male donor with early-stage non-small cell lung cancer. The CDR3 runs from the conserved cysteine through the conserved F or W. A D gene is named only where the DNA matches it firmly. Only part of the rows carry a size: once, few, many, or a class if the clone is expanded.

D gene: -
V gene: TRBV29-1
clone size: -
J gene: TRBJ1-6
CDR3 protein: CSVSKGNNSPLHF
CDR3 DNA: TGCAGCGTTTCTAAGGGAAATAATTCACCCCTCCACTTT

D gene: -
V gene: TRBV10-1
clone size: large
J gene: TRBJ2-3
CDR3 protein: CASSETHYTDTQYF
CDR3 DNA: TGCGCCAGCAGTGAAACTCACTACACAGATACGCAGTATTTT

D gene: TRBD1
V gene: TRBV7-6
clone size: large
J gene: TRBJ2-7
CDR3 protein: CASSLVQGALGRVYEQYF
CDR3 DNA: TGTGCCAGCAGCTTAGTCCAGGGGGCGCTTGGAAGAGTCTACGAGCAGTACTTC

D gene: -
V gene: TRBV4-1
clone size: -
J gene: TRBJ1-4
CDR3 protein: CASSQDSQTEKLFF
CDR3 DNA: TGCGCCAGCAGCCAAGATTCCCAAACGGAAAAACTGTTTTTT

D gene: -
V gene: TRBV6-6
clone size: -
J gene: TRBJ1-5
CDR3 protein: CASSYRDNQPQHF
CDR3 DNA: TGTGCCAGCAGTTACAGGGACAATCAGCCCCAGCATTTT

D gene: TRBD2
V gene: TRBV7-2
clone size: -
J gene: TRBJ2-7
CDR3 protein: CASRGAGASYEQYF
CDR3 DNA: TGTGCCAGCCGCGGGGCGGGAGCCTCCTACGAGCAGTACTTC

D gene: TRBD1
V gene: TRBV7-3
clone size: -
J gene: TRBJ2-5
CDR3 protein: CASSSYGTGEETQYF
CDR3 DNA: TGTGCCAGCAGCTCGTATGGGACAGGGGAAGAGACCCAGTACTTC

D gene: TRBD2
V gene: TRBV10-3
clone size: -
J gene: TRBJ2-3
CDR3 protein: CAISEAYSGGAQDTQYF
CDR3 DNA: TGTGCCATCAGTGAGGCCTATAGCGGGGGGGCCCAAGATACGCAGTATTTT

D gene: -
V gene: TRBV29-1
clone size: once
J gene: TRBJ1-1
CDR3 protein: CSGDVLNTEAFF
CDR3 DNA: TGCAGCGGAGACGTGCTTAACACTGAAGCTTTCTTT

D gene: TRBD2
V gene: TRBV2
clone size: large
J gene: TRBJ2-1
CDR3 protein: CASILAGGAEQFF
CDR3 DNA: TGTGCCAGCATCCTAGCGGGAGGGGCTGAGCAGTTCTTC

D gene: -
V gene: TRBV20-1
clone size: -
J gene: TRBJ2-2
CDR3 protein: CSASMGAGELFF
CDR3 DNA: TGCAGTGCTAGCATGGGTGCCGGGGAGCTGTTTTTT

D gene: TRBD1
V gene: TRBV19
clone size: large
J gene: TRBJ2-5
CDR3 protein: CASSRGRGMETQYF
CDR3 DNA: TGTGCCAGTAGCCGGGGCAGGGGGATGGAGACCCAGTACTTC

D gene: -
V gene: TRBV30
clone size: medium-sized
J gene: TRBJ2-5
CDR3 protein: CAWSEGGKTQYF
CDR3 DNA: TGTGCCTGGAGTGAGGGGGGTAAGACCCAGTACTTC

D gene: TRBD2
V gene: TRBV7-3
clone size: large
J gene: TRBJ2-1
CDR3 protein: CASSLTTPSGRYNEQFF
CDR3 DNA: TGTGCCAGCAGCTTAACAACGCCTAGCGGACGATACAATGAGCAGTTCTTC

D gene: -
V gene: TRBV7-9
clone size: -
J gene: TRBJ2-5
CDR3 protein: CASSSPVGTQYF
CDR3 DNA: TGTGCCAGCAGCTCACCCGTGGGGACCCAGTACTTC

D gene: TRBD2
V gene: TRBV27
clone size: large
J gene: TRBJ2-2
CDR3 protein: CASRLGGGLARNTGELFF
CDR3 DNA: TGTGCCAGCAGACTGGGTGGGGGACTAGCGCGAAACACCGGGGAGCTGTTTTTT

D gene: -
V gene: TRBV29-1
clone size: large
J gene: TRBJ2-1
CDR3 protein: CSVELKGREQFF
CDR3 DNA: TGCAGCGTTGAGCTCAAGGGTAGGGAGCAGTTCTTC

D gene: TRBD2
V gene: TRBV5-1
clone size: -
J gene: TRBJ2-7
CDR3 protein: CASSPGLAGVIGEQYF
CDR3 DNA: TGCGCCAGCAGCCCGGGACTAGCGGGAGTGATCGGCGAGCAGTACTTC

D gene: TRBD1
V gene: TRBV5-4
clone size: once
J gene: TRBJ1-1
CDR3 protein: CASRRDSATAFF
CDR3 DNA: TGTGCCAGCAGACGGGACAGCGCGACGGCTTTCTTT

D gene: TRBD1
V gene: TRBV6-5
clone size: -
J gene: TRBJ1-1
CDR3 protein: CASSWGQRNTEAFF
CDR3 DNA: TGTGCCAGCAGTTGGGGACAGAGGAACACTGAAGCTTTCTTT

D gene: -
V gene: TRBV29-1
clone size: few
J gene: TRBJ1-1
CDR3 protein: CSVSGYRTEAFF
CDR3 DNA: TGCAGCGTCTCAGGGTATAGAACTGAAGCTTTCTTT

D gene: TRBD1
V gene: TRBV29-1
clone size: few
J gene: TRBJ2-7
CDR3 protein: CSVLDRADGEQYF
CDR3 DNA: TGCAGCGTCCTGGACAGGGCCGATGGGGAGCAGTACTTC

D gene: -
V gene: TRBV6-5
clone size: few
J gene: TRBJ2-5
CDR3 protein: CASSYGGPAVETQYF
CDR3 DNA: TGTGCCAGCAGTTACGGCGGGCCCGCTGTGGAGACCCAGTACTTC

D gene: -
V gene: TRBV7-2
clone size: -
J gene: TRBJ1-2
CDR3 protein: CASSLGTDYGYTF
CDR3 DNA: TGTGCCAGCAGCTTAGGGACAGACTATGGCTACACCTTC

D gene: -
V gene: TRBV12-3/TRBV12-4
clone size: -
J gene: TRBJ2-1
CDR3 protein: CASSYKGNEQFF
CDR3 DNA: TGTGCCAGCAGTTATAAGGGGAATGAGCAGTTCTTC

D gene: -
V gene: TRBV6-1
clone size: large
J gene: TRBJ2-5
CDR3 protein: CASSETRFTETQYF
CDR3 DNA: TGTGCCAGCAGTGAAACGAGGTTTACGGAGACCCAGTACTTC

D gene: TRBD2
V gene: TRBV7-9
clone size: large
J gene: TRBJ2-7
CDR3 protein: CAIRTSGSHEQYF
CDR3 DNA: TGTGCCATCCGGACTAGCGGGAGCCACGAGCAGTACTTC

D gene: -
V gene: TRBV29-1
clone size: few
J gene: TRBJ1-1
CDR3 protein: CSVEDILRKTEAFF
CDR3 DNA: TGCAGCGTTGAAGACATATTGAGGAAGACTGAAGCTTTCTTT

D gene: -
V gene: TRBV6-1
clone size: -
J gene: TRBJ1-5
CDR3 protein: CASSNTYNQPQHF
CDR3 DNA: TGTGCCAGCAGTAATACCTACAATCAGCCCCAGCATTTT

D gene: -
V gene: TRBV7-9
clone size: -
J gene: TRBJ1-6
CDR3 protein: CASSLDGIFGGPLHF
CDR3 DNA: TGTGCCAGCAGCTTAGACGGGATCTTTGGTGGACCCCTCCACTTT

D gene: -
V gene: TRBV4-3
clone size: -
J gene: TRBJ2-1
CDR3 protein: CASSQESLSNEQFF
CDR3 DNA: TGCGCCAGCAGCCAAGAAAGTCTAAGCAATGAGCAGTTCTTC

D gene: -
V gene: TRBV5-8
clone size: medium-sized
J gene: TRBJ2-5
CDR3 protein: CASSSEVGDRETQYF
CDR3 DNA: TGTGCCAGCAGCTCGGAAGTGGGAGATCGGGAGACCCAGTACTTC

D gene: TRBD1
V gene: TRBV12-3/TRBV12-4
clone size: few
J gene: TRBJ1-2
CDR3 protein: CASSPDRAYGYTF
CDR3 DNA: TGTGCCAGCAGTCCCGACAGGGCCTATGGCTACACCTTC

D gene: -
V gene: TRBV6-5
clone size: once
J gene: TRBJ1-1
CDR3 protein: CASSYSGVGIEAFF
CDR3 DNA: TGTGCCAGCAGTTACTCGGGGGTCGGGATTGAAGCTTTCTTT

D gene: -
V gene: TRBV30
clone size: -
J gene: TRBJ2-7
CDR3 protein: CARRAELSYEQYF
CDR3 DNA: TGTGCCCGCCGAGCGGAATTATCCTACGAGCAGTACTTC

D gene: TRBD2
V gene: TRBV29-1
clone size: -
J gene: TRBJ2-5
CDR3 protein: CSVEKERDLQETQYF
CDR3 DNA: TGCAGCGTTGAAAAGGAGCGGGACCTCCAAGAGACCCAGTACTTC

D gene: TRBD2
V gene: TRBV18
clone size: -
J gene: TRBJ2-7
CDR3 protein: CASSGLAEGSYYEQYF
CDR3 DNA: TGTGCCAGCTCAGGACTAGCGGAGGGTTCCTACTACGAGCAGTACTTC

D gene: TRBD2
V gene: TRBV6-2/TRBV6-3
clone size: -
J gene: TRBJ2-1
CDR3 protein: CASNRREGNNEQFF
CDR3 DNA: TGTGCCAGCAATCGGCGGGAGGGGAACAATGAGCAGTTCTTC

D gene: -
V gene: TRBV20-1
clone size: medium-sized
J gene: TRBJ1-5
CDR3 protein: CSARDTQPQHF
CDR3 DNA: TGCAGTGCTAGAGATACTCAGCCCCAGCATTTT

D gene: -
V gene: TRBV4-1
clone size: -
J gene: TRBJ1-1
CDR3 protein: CASSQDQGGTTEAFF
CDR3 DNA: TGCGCCAGCAGCCAAGATCAGGGTGGGACCACTGAAGCTTTCTTT

D gene: -
V gene: TRBV7-9
clone size: medium-sized
J gene: TRBJ1-3
CDR3 protein: CASSSRAGHSTIYF
CDR3 DNA: TGTGCCAGCAGCTCCAGGGCAGGGCATAGCACCATATATTTT